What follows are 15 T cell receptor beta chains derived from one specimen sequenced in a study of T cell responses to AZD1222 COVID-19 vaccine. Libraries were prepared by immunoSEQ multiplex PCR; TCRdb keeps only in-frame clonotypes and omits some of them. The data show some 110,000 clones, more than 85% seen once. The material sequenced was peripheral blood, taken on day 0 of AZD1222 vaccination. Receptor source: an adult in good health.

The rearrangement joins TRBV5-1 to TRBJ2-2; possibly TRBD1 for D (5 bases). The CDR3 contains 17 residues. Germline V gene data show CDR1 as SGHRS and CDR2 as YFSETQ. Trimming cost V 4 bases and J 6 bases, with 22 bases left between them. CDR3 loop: CASSPGNGPRAPGELFF. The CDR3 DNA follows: TGCGCCAGCAGCCCAGGGAACGGGCCTCGAGCGCCCGGGGAGCTGTTTTTT. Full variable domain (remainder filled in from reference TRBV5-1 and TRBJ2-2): KAGVTQTPRYLIKTRGQQVTLSCSPISGHRSVSWYQQTPGQGLQFLFEYFSETQRNKGNFPGRFSGRQFSNSRSEMNVSTLELGDSALYLCASSPGNGPRAPGELFFGEGSRLTVL.

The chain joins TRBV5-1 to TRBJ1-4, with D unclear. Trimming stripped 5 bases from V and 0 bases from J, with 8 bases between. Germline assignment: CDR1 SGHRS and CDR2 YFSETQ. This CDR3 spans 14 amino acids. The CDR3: CASSQISTNEKLFF. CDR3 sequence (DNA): TGCGCCAGCAGTCAAATTTCAACTAATGAAAAACTGTTTTTT.

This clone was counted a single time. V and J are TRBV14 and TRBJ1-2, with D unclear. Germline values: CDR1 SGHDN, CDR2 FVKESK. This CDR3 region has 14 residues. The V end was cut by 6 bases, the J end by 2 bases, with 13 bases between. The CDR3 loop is CASSNDLSNYGYTF. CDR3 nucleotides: TGTGCCAGCAGTAATGACTTGTCGAACTATGGCTACACCTTC.

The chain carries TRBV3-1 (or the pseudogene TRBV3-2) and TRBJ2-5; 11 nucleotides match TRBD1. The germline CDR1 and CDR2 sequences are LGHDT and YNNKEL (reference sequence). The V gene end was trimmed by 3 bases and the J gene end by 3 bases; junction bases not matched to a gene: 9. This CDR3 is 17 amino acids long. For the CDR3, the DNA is TGTGCCAGCAGCCAGGTCGGGGGGACAGGGGGAAAAGAGACCCAGTACTTC. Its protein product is CASSQVGGTGGKETQYF.

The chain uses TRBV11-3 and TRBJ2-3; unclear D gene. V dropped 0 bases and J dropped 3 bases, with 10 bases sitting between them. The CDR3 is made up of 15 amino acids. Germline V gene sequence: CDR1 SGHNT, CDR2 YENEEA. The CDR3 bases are TGTGCCAGCAGCTTAGATTCCCGGCTGACAGATACGCAGTATTTT. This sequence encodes CASSLDSRLTDTQYF.

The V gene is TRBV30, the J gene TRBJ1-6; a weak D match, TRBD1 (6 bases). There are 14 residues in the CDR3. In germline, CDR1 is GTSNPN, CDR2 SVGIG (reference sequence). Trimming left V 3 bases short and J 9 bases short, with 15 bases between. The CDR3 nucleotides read TGTGCCTGGAGACTACAGGGTATGGGTTCACCCCTCCACTTT. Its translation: CAWRLQGMGSPLHF.

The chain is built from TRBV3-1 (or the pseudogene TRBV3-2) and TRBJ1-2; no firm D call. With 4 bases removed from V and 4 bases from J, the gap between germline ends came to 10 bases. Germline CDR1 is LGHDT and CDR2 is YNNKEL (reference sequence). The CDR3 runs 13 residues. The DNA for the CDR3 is TGTGCCAGCAGCCGCGACCGCTCCTATGGCTACACCTTC. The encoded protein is CASSRDRSYGYTF.

CDR3: CASSLYGSIDEQYF. The DNA of the CDR3 is TGTGCCAGCAGTCTATACGGGAGTATCGACGAGCAGTACTTC. The V and J genes are TRBV6-2 or TRBV6-3 and TRBJ2-7; TRBD2 is a possible D gene (6 bases). This CDR3 is built from 14 residues. The germline CDR1 and CDR2 sequences are MNHEY and SVGEGT. The V gene lost 5 bases and the J gene lost 5 bases, with 16 bases spanning the gap.

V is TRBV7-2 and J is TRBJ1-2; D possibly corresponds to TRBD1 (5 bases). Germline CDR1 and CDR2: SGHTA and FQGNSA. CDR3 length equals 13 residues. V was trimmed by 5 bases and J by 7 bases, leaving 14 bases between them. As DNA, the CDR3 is TGTGCCAGCAGCCGAGTAGGGGTAGCTGGCTACACCTTC. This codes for CASSRVGVAGYTF.

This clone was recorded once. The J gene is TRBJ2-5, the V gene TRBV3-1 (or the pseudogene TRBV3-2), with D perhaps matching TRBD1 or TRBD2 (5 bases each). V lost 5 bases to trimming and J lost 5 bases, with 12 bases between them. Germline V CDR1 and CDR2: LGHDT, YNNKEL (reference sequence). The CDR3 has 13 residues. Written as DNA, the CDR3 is TGTGCCAGCAGCTCTGAGTGGGGGGAGACCCAGTACTTC. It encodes CASSSEWGETQYF.

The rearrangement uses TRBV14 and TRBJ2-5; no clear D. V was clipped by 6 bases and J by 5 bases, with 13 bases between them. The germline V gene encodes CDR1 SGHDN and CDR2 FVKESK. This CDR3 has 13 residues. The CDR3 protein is CASRRRSWETQYF. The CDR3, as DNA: TGTGCCAGCAGAAGGCGGTCATGGGAGACCCAGTACTTC.

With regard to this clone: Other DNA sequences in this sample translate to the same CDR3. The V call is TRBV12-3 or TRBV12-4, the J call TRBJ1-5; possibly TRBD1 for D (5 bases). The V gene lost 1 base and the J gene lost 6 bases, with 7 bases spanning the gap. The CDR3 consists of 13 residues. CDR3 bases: TGTGCCAGCAGTTTAGGGGGGTTTCAGCCCCAGCATTTT. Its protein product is CASSLGGFQPQHF.

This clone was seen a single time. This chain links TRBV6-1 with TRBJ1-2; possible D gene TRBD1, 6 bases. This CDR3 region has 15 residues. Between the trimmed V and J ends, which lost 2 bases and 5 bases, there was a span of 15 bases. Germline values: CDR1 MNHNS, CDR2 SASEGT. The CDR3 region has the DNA TGTGCCAGCAGTGAAAGGGGGGGGAGATTATATGGCTACACCTTC. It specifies CASSERGGRLYGYTF.

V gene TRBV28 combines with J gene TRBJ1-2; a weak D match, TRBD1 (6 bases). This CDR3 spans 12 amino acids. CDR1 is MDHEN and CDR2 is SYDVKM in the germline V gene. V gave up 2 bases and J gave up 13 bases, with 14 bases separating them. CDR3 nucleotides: TGTGCCAGCAGTTTACGGGACACAGCTCCCACCTTC. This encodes CASSLRDTAPTF.

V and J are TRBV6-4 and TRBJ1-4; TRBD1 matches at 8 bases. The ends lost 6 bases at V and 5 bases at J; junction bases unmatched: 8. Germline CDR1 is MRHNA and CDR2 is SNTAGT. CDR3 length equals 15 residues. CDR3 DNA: TGTGCCAGCAGGGCCGACAGGGGAGGAAATGAAAAACTGTTTTTT. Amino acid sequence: CASRADRGGNEKLFF.